This TCR beta chain was sequenced in a study of cytomegalovirus exposure and HLA in healthy donors (dated 2017 in TCRdb). Turning to the overall study: The roughly 700 repertoires of the first cohort and the 120 validation repertoires were produced on the same platform, according to a later analysis. The aim of the study was to test whether cataloging public T cell receptors could identify signatures of past pathogen exposure. A separate validation cohort of roughly 120 different subjects was used in addition to the roughly 670-subject first cohort. High-throughput TCR immunosequencing, statistical association of individual TCRs with disease status, and machine learning were combined to predict cytomegalovirus infection status.

What the study reported, not specific to this receptor: The authors suggested that the approach could potentially be generalized to other disease states and immunological phenotypes. The classifier was reported to diagnose cytomegalovirus status with high specificity and sensitivity in both the original and validation cohorts. The study gave a list of over 150 TCR beta chains associated with cytomegalovirus. Most TCR sequences were observed very rarely across donors, whereas some public TCRs were present in many individuals. In vitro tests confirmed that a few of the cytomegalovirus-associated TCR beta chains recognize cytomegalovirus antigens. A later analysis had no HLA typing for the validation cohort, so co-occurrence there was scored across all 110 or so repertoires. In a later analysis, TCRs clustered in the first cohort were found to also tend to co-occur in the roughly 120 validation repertoires, with approximately 95% of cluster scores above 0.

Receptor amplification or capture employed the immunoSEQ multiplex PCR assay. The original pipeline was this. A statistical classification framework was built to diagnose cytomegalovirus status from the catalog of TCR beta chain sequences. Held by TCRdb, this immuneACCESS table contains in-frame sequences only and omits some clones. Under half of the omission traces to an unresolved V gene where checked; the cause of the rest is unknown. From that table come the V and J calls and clone size; the DNA was used to work out D and trimming. The sample table holds approximately 190,000 clones, of which 75% to 90% were seen once. The top ten constitute around 7% of the sample. V has 0 bases trimmed and J has 7 bases trimmed; junction bases matching no gene number 9. CDR1 and CDR2, looked up from the germline V gene (reference sequence), are LNHNV and YYDKDF. The CDR3 goes from the cysteine to the phenylalanine over 17 residues. Only the CDR3 DNA is retained, 51 bases long and in frame from the first base.

This clone was observed a single time. Which antigen it targets is not known. No much larger clone is present one base from it, and per-base qualities are unavailable. Donors formed part of the validation cohort, which comprised 95 to 150 subjects and was distinct from the first cohort of 670 or so subjects. The chain joins TRBV15 to TRBJ2-1; 10 nucleotides in the junction match TRBD2. The sample taken for sequencing was PBMCs. This TCR was recovered from a man aged 18 to 29 in good health and CMV-seropositive. The CDR3 protein is CATSRDRSGRAVNEQFF. The DNA reads as follows: TGTGCCACCAGCAGAGATCGGAGCGGGAGGGCCGTAAATGAGCAGTTCTTC. The reference TRBV15 and TRBJ2-1 proteins fill in what lies around the CDR3, so the full variable domain reads DAMVIQNPRYQVTQFGKPVTLSCSQTLNHNVMYWYQQKSSQAPKLLFHYYDKDFNNEADTPDNFQSRRPNTSFCFLDIRSPGLGDTAMYLCATSRDRSGRAVNEQFFGPGTRLTVL.